This T cell receptor beta chain appears in the sequencing data of a study of HIV-infected patients and healthy controls. Judged by abundance, this clonotype is medium-sized (0.01 to 0.1%). Alpha and beta constant-region primers primed reverse transcription of around 500 ng RNA. Using multiplexing indices, alpha and beta chain libraries were generated apart by chain-specific third strand synthesis. TCRdb reanalysed the 5' RACE reads using MiXCR and keeps one entry per CDR3 protein. The sample lists more than 15,000 distinct CDR3 sequences, around 8.3% occurring once. No cell fractionation was done, so the repertoire covers all unsorted peripheral blood T cells. This CDR3 has 14 residues. Germline CDR1 is SNHLY and CDR2 is FYNNEI. V lost 7 bases and J lost 7; bases outside the gene matches: 7.

This chain connects TRBV2 to TRBJ1-4; 9 bases are a match to TRBD1. The sequence derives from an adult in good health. Sequencing used blood. This chain's CDR3 is CASTVGQGGEKLFF. CDR3 DNA: TGTGCCAGCACCGTGGGACAGGGTGGTGAAAAACTGTTTTTT.